This entry describes one TCR beta chain. From germline, CDR1 is LNHDA and CDR2 SQIVND (reference sequence). V was clipped by 10 bases and J by 4 bases, with 13 bases between them. The CDR3 is made up of 12 amino acids. The data belong to a study of cytomegalovirus exposure and HLA in healthy donors. The table came from immunoSEQ multiplex PCR; TCRdb's copy has only in-frame clones and leaves some out. Of tens of thousands of clones in the sample, more than 75% are singletons; the top ten hold about 0.95%. V usage is TRBV19 and J usage is TRBJ1-1; possibly TRBD1 for D (5 bases). The sample consisted of PBMCs. The origin of this receptor is a man between 18 and 35 years old in good health and CMV-seronegative. CDR3 in amino acids: CAIRGVGTEAFF. For the CDR3, the DNA is TGTGCCATTAGGGGAGTCGGCACTGAAGCTTTCTTT.